This T cell receptor (beta chain) was sequenced for a study of molecular identifiers for immune sequencing clone quantification. In its sample, this clonotype was seen a few times. MiXCR was run by TCRdb on the PCR reads, yielding one entry per CDR3 protein. The sample yields under 600,000 distinct CDR3 sequences, around 23% seen once. When naive CD8 T cells were sorted, they were gated as CD8+CD4-CCR7+CD45RA+. Material for sequencing was naive CD8+ T cells from blood, with Jurkat cell RNA spiked in. Subset denoted: FACS-sorted CD8+CD4-CCR7+CD45RA+ naive T cells. The clonotype was recovered from a human donor in good health. Some libraries in this study had Jurkat cell RNA spiked in.

CDR3 amino acids: CASSLGGAMNEQFF. CDR3 coding DNA: TGTGCCAGCAGCTTAGGGGGGGCGATGAATGAGCAGTTCTTC. The chain combines TRBV7-8 with TRBJ2-1; D may match TRBD1 or TRBD2 (6 bases each). This CDR3 is 14 amino acids long. Trimming removed 1 base from V and 7 bases from J, with 11 bases in between. CDR1 is SGHVS and CDR2 is FQNEAQ in the germline V gene. Filled out from reference TRBV7-8 and TRBJ2-1, the complete variable domain reads GAGVSQSPRYKVAKRGQDVALRCDPISGHVSLFWYQQALGQGPEFLTYFQNEAQLDKSGLPSDRFFAERPEGSVSTLKIQRTQQEDSAVYLCASSLGGAMNEQFFGPGTRLTVL.